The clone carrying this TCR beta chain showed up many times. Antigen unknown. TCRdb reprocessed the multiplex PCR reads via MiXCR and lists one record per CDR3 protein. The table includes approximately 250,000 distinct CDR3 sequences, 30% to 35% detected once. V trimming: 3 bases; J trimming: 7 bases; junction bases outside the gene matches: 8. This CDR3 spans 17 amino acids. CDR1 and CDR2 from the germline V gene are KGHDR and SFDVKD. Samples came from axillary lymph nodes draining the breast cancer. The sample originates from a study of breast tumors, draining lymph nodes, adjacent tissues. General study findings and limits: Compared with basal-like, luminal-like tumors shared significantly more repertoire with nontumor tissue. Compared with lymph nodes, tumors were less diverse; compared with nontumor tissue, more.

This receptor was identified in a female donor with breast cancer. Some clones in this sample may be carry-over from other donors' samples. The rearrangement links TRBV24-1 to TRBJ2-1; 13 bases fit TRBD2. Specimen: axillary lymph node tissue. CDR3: CATSDRGTSGMWNEQFF. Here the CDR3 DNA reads TGTGCCACCAGTGATCGGGGGACTAGCGGGATGTGGAATGAGCAGTTCTTC.